The clone carrying this T cell receptor (beta chain) is labeled medium-sized. The antigen is unknown. The CDR3 totals 14 residues. In the library, individual cDNA molecules carried attached unique molecular identifiers. TCRdb re-called the 5' RACE reads with MiXCR, one entry per CDR3 protein. Here the sample spans about 26,000 distinct CDR3 sequences, around 4.4% being singletons. The sample is drawn from a study of early T cells in non-severe SARS-CoV-2 infection. Study in general: Unsorted whole-blood RNA was sequenced in bulk, leaving chains unpaired. Whole-study results and caveats: Database matching using VDJdb favored anti-spike CD8 responses, with private and CD4 specificities left missing.

The sequenced sample consisted of whole blood. The receptor comes from an adult who was a healthcare worker with PCR-confirmed SARS-CoV-2 infection or an uninfected control (not recorded which). The chain combines TRBV1 with TRBJ2-7; the D call TRBD2 from the table was never checked on the DNA. TRBV1 is designated a pseudogene. The CDR3 spells CTSSQEGVPGEQYF. CDR3 DNA sequence: TGCACCAGCAGCCAAGAAGGAGTACCGGGGGAGCAGTACTTC.